These T cell receptor beta chains were read from a single sample in a study of T cell changes during pregnancy in multiple sclerosis. Produced via immunoSEQ multiplex PCR; TCRdb's table is partial and in-frame only. The table has 35,000 to 45,000 clones, about 90% seen once; the top ten hold 4% to 6%. The material sequenced was peripheral blood, taken in the second trimester of pregnancy. These receptors all come from a female donor in good health, enrolled as a control in a pregnancy study. Each CDR3 is given with its conserved first and last residue. A D gene is named only where the DNA matches it firmly. Not every row has a clone size; where given, it reads once, few, many or a size class.

d_call clone_size j_call v_call cdr3_nt cdr3_aa
TRBD2 - TRBJ2-5 TRBV19 TGTGCCAGCGGGAGGGGGGGCAGAGAGACCCAGTACTTC CASGRGGRETQYF
- - TRBJ1-2 TRBV6-1 TGTGCCAGCAGTGTTGACCCCAGGGGTGGCTACACCTTC CASSVDPRGGYTF
TRBD2 - TRBJ2-1 TRBV7-2 TGTGCCAGCAGCATGGGACTAGCGGGAGTGGATGAGCAGTTCTTC CASSMGLAGVDEQFF
- - TRBJ1-2 TRBV19 TGTGCCAGTACCATCAAGGGGTACTATGGCTACACCTTC CASTIKGYYGYTF
TRBD1 - TRBJ1-4 TRBV5-1 TGCGCCAGCAGCTTGGGGGACAGGGATGGTTATGAAAAACTGTTTTTT CASSLGDRDGYEKLFF
TRBD1 few TRBJ1-5 TRBV27 TGTGCCAGCAGCCCAGGCCGGGACAGGCGTAGACAGCCCCAGCATTTT CASSPGRDRRRQPQHF
- - TRBJ2-7 TRBV7-2 TGTGCCAGCAGCTCGAACCCGGGATTCGGGCAGTACTTC CASSSNPGFGQYF
- - TRBJ1-4 TRBV5-1 TGCGCCAGCAGCTTGTCGGGGGGGTTTGAAAAACTGTTTTTT CASSLSGGFEKLFF
- - TRBJ1-2 TRBV18 TGTGCCAGCTCGGGAGGGTATGGCTACACCTTC CASSGGYGYTF
- - TRBJ2-7 TRBV4-3 TGCGCCAGCAGCCAAGATCTGGAGGGAGACTACGAGCAGTACTTC CASSQDLEGDYEQYF
- - TRBJ2-1 TRBV7-2 TGTGCCAGCAGCTTAGCCGGGACACAGTTTACCAATGAGCAGTTCTTC CASSLAGTQFTNEQFF
TRBD2 once TRBJ2-5 TRBV5-5 TGTGCCAGCAGCCCTTGGGAGGGACCGAGGTACCAAGAGACCCAGTACTTC CASSPWEGPRYQETQYF
TRBD1 once TRBJ1-2 TRBV6-5 TGTGCCAGCAGTTCTGGGGAGGGACAGGGAGGCTATGGCTACACCTTC CASSSGEGQGGYGYTF
TRBD2 once TRBJ2-1 TRBV7-2 TGTGCCAGCAGCCTGACTAGCGGGGGGGCGCATGAGCAGTTCTTC CASSLTSGGAHEQFF
- once TRBJ2-1 TRBV2 TGTGCCAGCAGTGAGGGGGCAGGGTTACATGAGCAGTTCTTC CASSEGAGLHEQFF
- - TRBJ1-1 TRBV6-5 TGTGCCAGCAGTTTTGAGGAGAACACTGAAGCTTTCTTT CASSFEENTEAFF
- once TRBJ1-2 TRBV5-1 TGCGCCAGCAGGGAAGAGGAATTGCGTGGCTACACCTTC CASREEELRGYTF
TRBD1 - TRBJ2-5 TRBV19 TGTGCCAGTAGTACAGGGACAGGGGGCGGAAAGACCCAGTACTTC CASSTGTGGGKTQYF
- few TRBJ1-5 TRBV5-1 TGCGCCAGCAGCTTCGAGGTAGGACAGCCCCAGCATTTT CASSFEVGQPQHF
TRBD2 - TRBJ2-1 TRBV10-3 TGTGCCATCAGGACGGGGGGTTCCTACAATGAGCAGTTCTTC CAIRTGGSYNEQFF
TRBD2 - TRBJ2-3 TRBV19 TGTGCCAGTAGCACTAGCGGGGGGGATCCTAGCACAGATACGCAGTATTTT CASSTSGGDPSTDTQYF
- - TRBJ2-1 TRBV7-2 TGTGCCAGCAGCCTCTCGGAGGGGGCCGGTCATGAGCAGTTCTTC CASSLSEGAGHEQFF
- - TRBJ1-4 TRBV4-3 TGCGCCAGCAGCCAATTCGAGGGCGAAGATGAAAAACTGTTTTTT CASSQFEGEDEKLFF
TRBD1 - TRBJ2-6 TRBV7-6 TGTGCCAGCAGCTTAGCGCAGGGGGCTGGGGCCAACGTCCTGACTTTC CASSLAQGAGANVLTF
- few TRBJ1-1 TRBV6-1 TGTGCCAGCAGAGCCGTGAACACTGAAGCTTTCTTT CASRAVNTEAFF
- - TRBJ1-1 TRBV11-2 TGTGCCAGCAGCTTCAGTTCCTTGAACACTGAAGCTTTCTTT CASSFSSLNTEAFF
TRBD1 - TRBJ2-7 TRBV6-5 TGTGCCAGCAGCCCCGCCCGGGACAGGGGGTATGAGCAGTACTTC CASSPARDRGYEQYF
TRBD1 - TRBJ2-1 TRBV20-1 TGCAGTGCACCGACAGGGGGTGAGCAGTTCTTC CSAPTGGEQFF
TRBD1 - TRBJ1-2 TRBV30 TGTGCCTGGAGTGTACAACAGGGGGCGCGAAGGCCATCGGATGGCTACACCTTC CAWSVQQGARRPSDGYTF
TRBD2 - TRBJ2-3 TRBV7-9 TGTGCCAGCAGCCTCACGGGTGGGAGGGCGACAGATACGCAGTATTTT CASSLTGGRATDTQYF
- - TRBJ1-1 TRBV6-5 TGTGCCAGCAGTTCGACAGGTGGAGCGGTCACTGAAGCTTTCTTT CASSSTGGAVTEAFF
- - TRBJ2-2 TRBV27 TGTGCCAGCAGTTTGTCTGGGGCAGGACGCGGGGAGCTGTTTTTT CASSLSGAGRGELFF
TRBD2 - TRBJ2-2 TRBV30 TGTGCCTGGAGACGTAGACTAGCGGGGACCGGGGAGCTGTTTTTT CAWRRRLAGTGELFF
TRBD1 - TRBJ2-7 TRBV27 TGTGCCAGCAGTTTTGGGACAGGGAGCTCCTACGAGCAGTACTTC CASSFGTGSSYEQYF
TRBD2 - TRBJ2-2 TRBV19 TGTGCCAGTAGTGTACTAGCGGGGGGGCCTAACTCTGCCGGGGAGCTGTTTTTT CASSVLAGGPNSAGELFF
TRBD1 - TRBJ1-2 TRBV7-8 TGTGCCAGCAGCAACACCGGGACAGGGGCCTATGGCTACACCTTC CASSNTGTGAYGYTF
TRBD2 - TRBJ2-7 TRBV2 TGTGCCAGCAGTGGACTAGCGAAGTACGAGCAGTACTTC CASSGLAKYEQYF
- - TRBJ1-1 TRBV27 TGTGCCAGCAGTTTATTGGCGGGAACCACTGAAGCTTTCTTT CASSLLAGTTEAFF
TRBD1 - TRBJ2-7 TRBV18 TGTGCCAGCTCACCTACCGGGGGACAGGGGAATTACGAGCAGTACTTC CASSPTGGQGNYEQYF
- - TRBJ2-1 TRBV5-1 TGCGCCAGCAGCATGACACTGGGTGAGCAGTTCTTC CASSMTLGEQFF
TRBD2 - TRBJ2-7 TRBV29-1 TGCAGCGTTCGGGGGACTAGCGGGATTAGGGCCGAGCAGTACTTC CSVRGTSGIRAEQYF
TRBD1 once TRBJ2-3 TRBV7-9 TGTGCCAGCAGCTTAGGCCTTGACAGGGCCTTGATAGATACGCAGTATTTT CASSLGLDRALIDTQYF
- once TRBJ2-1 TRBV18 TGTGCCAGCTCACAACTAGGGACTGTCGAAGGTGAGCAGTTCTTC CASSQLGTVEGEQFF
TRBD1 - TRBJ1-2 TRBV19 TGTGCCAGTAGTTCTCACCGGGACAGGGACTATGGCTACACCTTC CASSSHRDRDYGYTF
TRBD1 - TRBJ1-2 TRBV10-3 TGTGCCATCAGTGTGAGGGGGCGCGAGGGTGGCTACACCTTC CAISVRGREGGYTF